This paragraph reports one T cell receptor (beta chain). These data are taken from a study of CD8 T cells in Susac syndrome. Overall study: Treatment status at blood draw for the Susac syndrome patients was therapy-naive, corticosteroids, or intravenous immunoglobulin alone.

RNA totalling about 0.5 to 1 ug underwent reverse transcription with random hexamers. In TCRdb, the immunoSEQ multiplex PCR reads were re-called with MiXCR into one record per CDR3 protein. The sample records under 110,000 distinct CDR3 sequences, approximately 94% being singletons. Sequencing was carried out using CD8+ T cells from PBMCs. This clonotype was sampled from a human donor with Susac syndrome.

Here the CDR3 DNA reads TGCGCCAGCAGCCAAGATAGCGGAGCAGATACGCAGTATTTT. As protein: CASSQDSGADTQYF. The genes are TRBV4-1 and TRBJ2-3; the D gene is possibly TRBD2 (6 bases). From germline, CDR1 is MGHRA and CDR2 YSYEKL. The CDR3 length is 14 residues. V lost 0 bases, J lost 4 bases, and 8 bases lay in between.